This T cell receptor beta chain derives from a study of T cells expressing NK-cell markers. TCRdb re-called the 5' RACE reads and shows each CDR3 protein once, DNA omitted. The sample includes some 600,000 distinct CDR3 sequences. The receptor comes from a man younger than 35 in good health. Sequenced input: blood T cells: a sorted CD56 or NKG2C T cell subset, CD4+ or CD8+ T cells, or bulk PBMC T cells (not recorded which).

The CDR3 loop reads CASSPGQAYNSPLHF. The chain is built from TRBV5-1 and TRBJ1-6; with no DNA, the TCRdb D assignment of TRBD1 cannot be verified. The CDR3 runs to 15 residues. Germline-derived CDR1 and CDR2 are SGHRS and YFSETQ. The full variable domain, rest sourced from reference TRBV5-1 and TRBJ1-6, is KAGVTQTPRYLIKTRGQQVTLSCSPISGHRSVSWYQQTPGQGLQFLFEYFSETQRNKGNFPGRFSGRQFSNSRSEMNVSTLELGDSALYLCASSPGQAYNSPLHFGNGTRLTVT.